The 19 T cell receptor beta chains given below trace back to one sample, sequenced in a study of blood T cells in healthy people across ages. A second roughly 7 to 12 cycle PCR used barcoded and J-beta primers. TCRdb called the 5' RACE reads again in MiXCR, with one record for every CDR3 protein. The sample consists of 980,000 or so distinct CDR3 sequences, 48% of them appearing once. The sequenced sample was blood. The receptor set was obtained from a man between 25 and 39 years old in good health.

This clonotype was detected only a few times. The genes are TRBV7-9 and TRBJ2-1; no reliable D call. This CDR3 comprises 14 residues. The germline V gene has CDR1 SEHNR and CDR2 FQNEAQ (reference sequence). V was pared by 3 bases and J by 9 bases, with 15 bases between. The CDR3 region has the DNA TGTGCCAGCAGCTTCCTCGGTACTACGTTTGAGCAGTTCTTC. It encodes CASSFLGTTFEQFF. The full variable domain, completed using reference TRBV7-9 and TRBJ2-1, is DTGVSQNPRHKITKRGQNVTFRCDPISEHNRLYWYRQTLGQGPEFLTYFQNEAQLEKSRLLSDRFSAERPKGSFSTLEIQRTEQGDSAMYLCASSFLGTTFEQFFGPGTRLTVL.

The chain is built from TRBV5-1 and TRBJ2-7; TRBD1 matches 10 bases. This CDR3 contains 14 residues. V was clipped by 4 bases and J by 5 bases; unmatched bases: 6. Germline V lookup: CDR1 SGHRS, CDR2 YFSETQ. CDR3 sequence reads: CASSIGTGDNEQYF. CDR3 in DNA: TGCGCCAGCAGCATTGGGACAGGGGATAACGAGCAGTACTTC.

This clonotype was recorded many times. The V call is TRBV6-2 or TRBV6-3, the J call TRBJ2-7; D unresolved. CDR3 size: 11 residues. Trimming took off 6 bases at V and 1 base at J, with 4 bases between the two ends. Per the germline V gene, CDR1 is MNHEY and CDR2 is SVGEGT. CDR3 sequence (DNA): TGTGCCAGCAGAATTTCCTACGAGCAGTACTTC. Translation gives CASRISYEQYF.

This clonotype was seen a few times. CDR3 residues: CASSLSGTSGQETQYF. In nucleotides, the CDR3 is TGTGCCAGCAGCCTTTCCGGGACTAGCGGACAAGAGACCCAGTACTTC. V usage is TRBV7-2 and J usage is TRBJ2-5; 11 positions agree with TRBD2. The CDR3 is made up of 16 amino acids. The trim removed 5 bases at V and 2 bases at J, leaving 7 bases unmatched. Germline CDR1 is SGHTA and CDR2 is FQGNSA.

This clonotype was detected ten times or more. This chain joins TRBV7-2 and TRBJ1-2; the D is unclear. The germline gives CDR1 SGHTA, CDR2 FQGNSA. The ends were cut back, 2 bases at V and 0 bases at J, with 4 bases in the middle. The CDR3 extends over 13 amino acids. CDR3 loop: CASSLPPNYGYTF. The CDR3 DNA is TGTGCCAGCAGCTTACCCCCTAACTATGGCTACACCTTC.

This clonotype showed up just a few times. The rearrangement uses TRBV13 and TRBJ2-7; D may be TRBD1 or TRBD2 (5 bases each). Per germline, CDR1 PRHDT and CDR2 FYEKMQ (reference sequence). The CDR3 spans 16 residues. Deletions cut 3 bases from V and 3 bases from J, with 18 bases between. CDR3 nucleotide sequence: TGTGCCAGCAGCTTGGCCGGGACCGCTGAGGGCTACGAGCAGTACTTC. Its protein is CASSLAGTAEGYEQYF.

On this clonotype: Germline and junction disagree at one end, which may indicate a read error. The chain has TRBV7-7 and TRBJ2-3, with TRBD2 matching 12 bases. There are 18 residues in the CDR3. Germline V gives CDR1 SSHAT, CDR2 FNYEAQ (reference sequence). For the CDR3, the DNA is TGTGCTAGCAGCTTAACTAGCGGGGGGAGCCGAAGCACAGATACGCAGTATTTT. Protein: CASSLTSGGSRSTDTQYF.

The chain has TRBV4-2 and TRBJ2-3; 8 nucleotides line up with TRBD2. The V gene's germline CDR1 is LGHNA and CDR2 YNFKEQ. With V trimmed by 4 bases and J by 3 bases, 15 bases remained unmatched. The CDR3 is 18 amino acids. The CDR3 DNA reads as TGTGCCAGCAGCCGGGCCGGGGGGGCTGAAGGTTTTACAGATACGCAGTATTTT. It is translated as CASSRAGGAEGFTDTQYF.

Here the CDR3 DNA reads TGCGCCAGCAGCCAAGATGTAACAGGGGGGACAGATACGCAGTATTTT. It is translated as CASSQDVTGGTDTQYF. This chain links TRBV4-1 with TRBJ2-3; 8 positions agree with TRBD1. Trimming removed 0 bases from V and 3 bases from J; junction bases left unmatched: 5. Germline CDR1 is MGHRA and CDR2 is YSYEKL. This CDR3 is built from 16 residues.

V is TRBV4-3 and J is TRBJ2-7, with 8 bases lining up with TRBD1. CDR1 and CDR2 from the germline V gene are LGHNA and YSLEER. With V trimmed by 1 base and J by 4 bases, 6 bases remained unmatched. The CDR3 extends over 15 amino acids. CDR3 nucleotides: TGCGCCAGCAGCCAAGGTTTGGGACAGGCTTACGAGCAGTACTTC. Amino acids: CASSQGLGQAYEQYF.

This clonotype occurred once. CDR3 DNA sequence: TGCAGCGCCGTGTCGAATACGCAGTATTTT. Its translation: CSAVSNTQYF. The chain is built from TRBV29-1 and TRBJ2-3; D remains unclear. The ends were cut back, 7 bases at V and 7 bases at J, with 9 bases in the middle. Germline values: CDR1 SQVTM, CDR2 ANQGSEA. This CDR3 region has 10 residues.

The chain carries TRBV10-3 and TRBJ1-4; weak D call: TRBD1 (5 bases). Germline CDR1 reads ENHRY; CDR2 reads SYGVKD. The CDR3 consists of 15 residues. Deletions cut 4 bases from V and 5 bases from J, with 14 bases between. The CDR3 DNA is TGTGCCATCAGTGGGTCCGGCGGGGGGAATGAAAAACTGTTTTTT. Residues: CAISGSGGGNEKLFF.

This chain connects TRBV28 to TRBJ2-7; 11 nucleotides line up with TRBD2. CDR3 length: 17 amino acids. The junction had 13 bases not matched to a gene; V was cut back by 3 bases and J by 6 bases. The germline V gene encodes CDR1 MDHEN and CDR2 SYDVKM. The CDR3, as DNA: TGTGCCAGCAGTTTTTTGACCTCCGGGACTAGCGGCCCCGAGCAGTACTTC. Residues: CASSFLTSGTSGPEQYF.

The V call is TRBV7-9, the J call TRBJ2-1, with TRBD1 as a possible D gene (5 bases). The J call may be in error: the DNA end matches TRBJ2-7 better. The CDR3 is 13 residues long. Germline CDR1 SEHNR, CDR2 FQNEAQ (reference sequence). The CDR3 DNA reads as TGTGCCAGCAGCTCAACAGGACACAATGAGCAGTACTTC. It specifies CASSSTGHNEQYF.

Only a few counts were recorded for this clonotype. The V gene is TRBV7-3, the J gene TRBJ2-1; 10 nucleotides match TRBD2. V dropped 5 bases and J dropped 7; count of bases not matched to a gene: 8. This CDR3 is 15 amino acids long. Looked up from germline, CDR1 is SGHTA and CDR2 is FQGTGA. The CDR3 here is CASSPPGAGGNEQFF. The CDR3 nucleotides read TGTGCCAGCAGCCCCCCGGGAGCGGGGGGGAATGAGCAGTTCTTC.

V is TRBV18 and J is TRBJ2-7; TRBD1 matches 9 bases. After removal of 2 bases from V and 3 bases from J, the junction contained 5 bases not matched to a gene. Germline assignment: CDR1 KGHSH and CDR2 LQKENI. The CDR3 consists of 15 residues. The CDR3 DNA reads TGTGCCAGCTCACCAGGACAGGGGTCCCGCTACGAGCAGTACTTC. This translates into CASSPGQGSRYEQYF.

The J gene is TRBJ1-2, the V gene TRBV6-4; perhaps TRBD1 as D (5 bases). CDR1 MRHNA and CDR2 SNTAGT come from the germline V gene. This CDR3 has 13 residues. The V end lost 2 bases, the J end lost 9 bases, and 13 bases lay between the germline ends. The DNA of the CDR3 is TGTGCCAGCAGTGACGGGCAGGGCGGAAGCTACACCTTC. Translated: CASSDGQGGSYTF.

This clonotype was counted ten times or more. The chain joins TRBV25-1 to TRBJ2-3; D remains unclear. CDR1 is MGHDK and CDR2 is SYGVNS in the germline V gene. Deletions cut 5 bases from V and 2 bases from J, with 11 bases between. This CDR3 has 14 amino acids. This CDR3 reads CASSPHSLTDTQYF. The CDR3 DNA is TGTGCCAGCAGTCCACACTCCCTCACAGATACGCAGTATTTT.

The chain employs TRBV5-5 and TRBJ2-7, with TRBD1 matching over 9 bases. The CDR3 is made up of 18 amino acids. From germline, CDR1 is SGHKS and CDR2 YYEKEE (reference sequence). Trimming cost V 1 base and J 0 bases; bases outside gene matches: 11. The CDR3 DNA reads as TGTGCCAGCAGCTTGAAATTTAGGGACAGGGTCGTCTCCTACGAGCAGTACTTC. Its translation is CASSLKFRDRVVSYEQYF.